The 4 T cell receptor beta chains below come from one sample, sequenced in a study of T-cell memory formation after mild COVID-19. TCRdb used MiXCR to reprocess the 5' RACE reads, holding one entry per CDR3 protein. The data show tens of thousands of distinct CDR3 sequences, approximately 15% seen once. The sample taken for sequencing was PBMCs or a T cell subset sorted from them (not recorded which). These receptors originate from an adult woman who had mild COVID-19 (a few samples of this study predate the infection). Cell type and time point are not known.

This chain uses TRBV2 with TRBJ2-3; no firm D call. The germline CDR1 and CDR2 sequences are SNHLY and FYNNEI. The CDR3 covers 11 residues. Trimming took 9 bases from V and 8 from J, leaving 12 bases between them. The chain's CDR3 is CARPDAGTQYF. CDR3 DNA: TGTGCCAGGCCGGACGCTGGTACGCAGTATTTT.

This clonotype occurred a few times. The CDR3 here is CASRRWGTYEQYF. The DNA for the CDR3 is TGTGCCAGCCGACGTTGGGGGACCTACGAGCAGTACTTC. The gene calls are TRBV7-9 and TRBJ2-7; D assignment may be TRBD1 or TRBD2 (5 bases each). Germline CDR1 SEHNR, CDR2 FQNEAQ (reference sequence). The V and J ends lost 8 bases and 2 bases respectively, with 13 bases between them. The CDR3 sequence is 13 residues long.

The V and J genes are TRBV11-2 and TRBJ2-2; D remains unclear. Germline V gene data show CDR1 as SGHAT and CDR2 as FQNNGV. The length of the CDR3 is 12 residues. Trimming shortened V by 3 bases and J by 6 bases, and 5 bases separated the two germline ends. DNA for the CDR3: TGTGCCAGCAGCTTCGCCGCCGGGGAGCTGTTTTTT. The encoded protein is CASSFAAGELFF.

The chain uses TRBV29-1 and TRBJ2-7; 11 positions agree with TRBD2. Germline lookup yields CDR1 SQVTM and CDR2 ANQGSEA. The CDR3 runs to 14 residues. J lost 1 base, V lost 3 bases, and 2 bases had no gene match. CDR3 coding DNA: TGCAGCGTTGAGGTAGCGGGGGGGTCCTACGAGCAGTACTTC. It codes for CSVEVAGGSYEQYF.